These T cell receptor beta chains were read from a single sample in a study of blood T cell repertoires in COVID-19. Data came from immunoSEQ multiplex PCR; TCRdb stores just in-frame clones and leaves some out. The table records some 490,000 clones, 80% to 90% of them present only once. The sequencing input was peripheral blood. These receptors came from a human donor in a cohort sampled during active COVID-19. Each CDR3 is given with its conserved first and last residue. D genes are given only for firm matches. The listing skips clone size in some rows; elsewhere it reads once, few, many or a size class.

d_gene,j_gene,v_gene,abundance,CDR3aa,CDR3nt
NA,TRBJ1-3,TRBV7-3,NA,CASSLDTGTGNTIYF,TGTGCCAGCAGCCTAGATACGGGAACTGGAAACACCATATATTTT
TRBD2,TRBJ2-1,TRBV6-5,NA,CASSFGLAGYNEQFF,TGTGCCAGCAGTTTTGGACTAGCGGGCTACAATGAGCAGTTCTTC
NA,TRBJ2-1,TRBV5-1,NA,CASSFSEGEQFF,TGCGCCAGCAGCTTTTCGGAGGGTGAGCAGTTCTTC
NA,TRBJ1-3,TRBV30,NA,CAWTLRNTIYF,TGTGCCTGGACCCTCCGAAACACCATATATTTT
TRBD2,TRBJ2-2,TRBV11-1,NA,CASSAGTTAARELFF,TGTGCCAGCAGCGCCGGGACTACCGCCGCCAGGGAGCTGTTTTTT
NA,TRBJ2-1,TRBV18,NA,CASSPRPGEVNYNEQFF,TGTGCCAGCTCACCTCGGCCAGGGGAAGTGAACTACAATGAGCAGTTCTTC
NA,TRBJ2-7,TRBV21-1,NA,CASSKGLGQYF,TGTGCCAGCAGCAAGGGGCTGGGGCAGTACTTC
TRBD1,TRBJ1-5,TRBV6-2/TRBV6-3,NA,CASSYGWGQRNQPQHF,TGTGCCAGCAGTTACGGATGGGGACAGAGGAATCAGCCCCAGCATTTT
NA,TRBJ2-1,TRBV6-5,NA,CASTRSLDSAEQFF,TGTGCCAGCACTCGCTCGTTAGATAGTGCTGAGCAGTTCTTC
TRBD1,TRBJ1-2,TRBV19,NA,CASSHWGQGALDYGYTF,TGTGCCAGTAGCCATTGGGGACAGGGGGCTTTAGACTATGGCTACACCTTC
NA,TRBJ1-3,TRBV28,NA,CASSLGQALGNTIYF,TGTGCCAGCAGTTTAGGACAAGCCCTTGGAAACACCATATATTTT
TRBD1,TRBJ1-4,TRBV3-1/TRBV3-2,NA,CASSQDKQGRGEKLFF,TGTGCCAGCAGCCAAGATAAACAGGGGCGAGGTGAAAAACTGTTTTTT
TRBD1,TRBJ2-7,TRBV9,NA,CASSPRTGNEQYF,TGTGCCAGCAGCCCCCGGACAGGGAACGAGCAGTACTTC
TRBD1,TRBJ1-2,TRBV6-5,NA,CASSTGGLYGYTF,TGTGCCAGCAGTACAGGGGGCCTTTATGGCTACACCTTC
TRBD2,TRBJ2-7,TRBV7-3,NA,CASSVTSGNGEQYF,TGTGCCAGCAGCGTAACTAGCGGGAACGGCGAGCAGTACTTC
NA,TRBJ2-6,TRBV4-2,NA,CASSQGGSGANVLTF,TGTGCCAGCAGCCAGGGGGGCTCTGGGGCCAACGTCCTGACTTTC
NA,TRBJ2-7,TRBV18,NA,CASRALATEIAEQYF,TGTGCCAGCCGAGCTCTAGCGACCGAGATCGCCGAGCAGTACTTC
NA,TRBJ1-5,TRBV4-3,NA,CASSARPGGNQPQHF,TGCGCCAGCAGCGCCCGGCCCGGGGGCAATCAGCCCCAGCATTTT
TRBD1,TRBJ2-7,TRBV5-1,NA,CASQRATGQENYEQYF,TGCGCCAGCCAGCGGGCCACGGGACAGGAGAACTACGAGCAGTACTTC
TRBD2,TRBJ2-3,TRBV6-5,NA,CASRSLAGATDTQYF,TGTGCCAGCAGATCACTAGCGGGGGCCACAGATACGCAGTATTTT
NA,TRBJ2-7,TRBV6-4,NA,CASSAPSSYEQYF,TGTGCCAGCAGTGCCCCTAGTTCCTACGAGCAGTACTTC
TRBD1,TRBJ1-2,TRBV27,NA,CASSLSGQGAYGYTF,TGTGCCAGCAGTTTATCGGGACAGGGGGCCTATGGCTACACCTTC
TRBD1,TRBJ1-3,TRBV9,NA,CASSPRQGGLTGNTIYF,TGTGCCAGCAGCCCGAGACAGGGGGGCCTTACTGGAAACACCATATATTTT
TRBD2,TRBJ2-1,TRBV6-6,NA,CASSPGTSGIPSYNEQFF,TGTGCCAGCAGTCCCGGGACTAGCGGGATCCCCTCCTACAATGAGCAGTTCTTC
TRBD1,TRBJ2-3,TRBV3-1/TRBV3-2,once,CASSQGRGTGSADTQYF,TGTGCCAGCAGCCAAGGCCGCGGGACAGGGTCCGCAGATACGCAGTATTTT
TRBD2,TRBJ2-1,TRBV7-9,NA,CASSSSAGAYNEQFF,TGTGCCAGCAGCTCCTCAGCGGGAGCGTACAATGAGCAGTTCTTC
TRBD1,TRBJ2-7,TRBV5-5,NA,CASSKTRQGGGEQYF,TGTGCCAGCAGCAAGACTCGACAGGGCGGCGGCGAGCAGTACTTC
TRBD2,TRBJ2-1,TRBV6-6,NA,CASSPSLGLAAYNEQFF,TGTGCCAGCAGTCCCAGTCTGGGACTAGCGGCCTACAATGAGCAGTTCTTC
NA,TRBJ1-2,TRBV5-1,NA,CASSLTGYYGYTF,TGCGCCAGCAGCTTGACAGGGTACTATGGCTACACCTTC
TRBD2,TRBJ2-1,TRBV2,NA,CASSVDGGEYNEQFF,TGTGCCAGCAGTGTAGACGGGGGGGAATACAATGAGCAGTTCTTC
TRBD1,TRBJ1-6,TRBV5-1,NA,CASSPTGQGNSPLHF,TGCGCCAGCAGCCCAACGGGACAGGGTAATTCACCCCTCCACTTT
TRBD2,TRBJ2-7,TRBV7-2,NA,CASSFMTSGSWTYEQYF,TGTGCCAGCAGCTTCATGACTAGCGGGAGTTGGACCTACGAGCAGTACTTC
NA,TRBJ1-1,TRBV11-1,few,CASSPSYMNTEAFF,TGTGCCAGCAGCCCCTCGTACATGAACACTGAAGCTTTCTTT
NA,TRBJ2-1,TRBV19,few,CASSGANEQFF,TGTGCCAGTTCTGGGGCCAATGAGCAGTTCTTC
NA,TRBJ2-3,TRBV29-1,few,CSVLSTDTQYF,TGCAGCGTCTTGTCCACAGATACGCAGTATTTT
TRBD2,TRBJ2-2,TRBV9,few,CASSVTASGSTGELFF,TGTGCCAGCAGCGTAACGGCTAGCGGGAGTACCGGGGAGCTGTTTTTT
TRBD2,TRBJ2-7,TRBV5-1,NA,CASSPGLAGGEQYF,TGCGCCAGCAGCCCGGGACTAGCGGGGGGCGAGCAGTACTTC
NA,TRBJ2-1,TRBV29-1,NA,CSVGQGIYNEQFF,TGCAGCGTTGGGCAGGGGATCTACAATGAGCAGTTCTTC
NA,TRBJ2-1,TRBV11-3,NA,CASSLGAASYNEQFF,TGTGCCAGCAGCTTGGGAGCGGCCTCCTACAATGAGCAGTTCTTC
TRBD1,TRBJ1-1,TRBV6-1,many,CASSGSPSQGRTEAFF,TGTGCCAGCAGTGGCTCCCCCTCACAGGGGAGGACTGAAGCTTTCTTT
TRBD2,TRBJ2-1,TRBV4-2,NA,CASSPRTSGRKNEQFF,TGTGCCAGCAGCCCACGGACTAGCGGGAGGAAGAATGAGCAGTTCTTC
TRBD2,TRBJ2-2,TRBV5-1,NA,CASTASGDTGELFF,TGCGCCAGCACGGCTAGCGGGGACACCGGGGAGCTGTTTTTT
TRBD1,TRBJ1-5,TRBV28,once,CASSFSRGRRNQPQHF,TGTGCCAGCAGTTTTTCGAGGGGGCGACGCAATCAGCCCCAGCATTTT
NA,TRBJ1-2,TRBV6-5,NA,CASTTKQGTNYGYTF,TGTGCCAGCACTACAAAGCAGGGAACTAACTATGGCTACACCTTC
NA,TRBJ1-1,TRBV27,NA,CATLRGNTEAFF,TGTGCCACCTTAAGGGGGAACACTGAAGCTTTCTTT
TRBD1,TRBJ1-2,TRBV5-4,once,CASSQDRGVHANYGYTF,TGTGCCAGCAGCCAGGACAGGGGGGTCCATGCGAACTATGGCTACACCTTC
TRBD2,TRBJ2-3,TRBV5-6,NA,CASSLGLAGAPDTQYF,TGTGCCAGCAGCCTGGGATTAGCGGGAGCCCCCGATACGCAGTATTTT
TRBD2,TRBJ2-7,TRBV30,NA,CAWSVLRLADYSYEQYF,TGTGCCTGGAGTGTACTAAGGCTAGCGGATTACTCCTACGAGCAGTACTTC
TRBD1,TRBJ1-2,TRBV28,NA,CASSLPDRVGVYGYTF,TGTGCCAGCAGTTTACCCGACAGGGTTGGGGTCTATGGCTACACCTTC
NA,TRBJ2-2,TRBV11-3,NA,CASSLVSTGELFF,TGTGCCAGCAGCTTAGTTTCTACCGGGGAGCTGTTTTTT
NA,TRBJ2-1,TRBV23-1,NA,CASSRVRGRHNEQFF,TGCGCCAGCAGTCGGGTCCGGGGAAGACACAATGAGCAGTTCTTC